The rows below give T cell receptor beta chains drawn from one sample of a study of vaccination effects on CD4 cells after COVID-19. For these receptors, no antigen is known. TCRdb's table, derived via immunoSEQ multiplex PCR, lists solely in-frame clones and lacks some. The data contain 75,000 or so clones, under 85% of them seen just once; the ten biggest clones take up 1.1%. This specimen consisted of CD4+ T cells from PBMCs cultured with HCoV-OC43 spike peptides, obtained after COVID-19 vaccination. These receptors all stem from a human donor who received a COVID-19 vaccine. The CDR3 runs from the conserved cysteine through the conserved F or W. Each record gives: D gene, clone size, V gene, J gene, CDR3 length, CDR3 protein, CDR3 DNA. The D gene is left open where the match is weak. Clone size, where shown, is once, few, many, or a class for clones that have expanded.

>TRBD1|.|TRBV4-1|TRBJ1-1|18
CASSQIGRTGTPNTEAFF
TGCGCCAGCAGCCAAATAGGACGGACAGGGACTCCGAACACTGAAGCTTTCTTT
>.|.|TRBV20-1|TRBJ1-6|11
CSAREGGPLHF
TGCAGTGCTAGAGAGGGGGGACCCCTCCACTTT
>.|once|TRBV30|TRBJ1-5|14
CAWSGAAWGQPQHF
TGTGCCTGGAGTGGGGCTGCATGGGGTCAGCCCCAGCATTTT
>.|.|TRBV19|TRBJ1-1|14
CASTTTWDRTEAFF
TGTGCCAGTACCACGACATGGGATCGCACTGAAGCTTTCTTT
>.|.|TRBV2|TRBJ1-6|16
CASSEERGGPNSPLHF
TGTGCCAGCAGTGAAGAGAGAGGGGGTCCGAATTCACCCCTCCACTTT
>.|.|TRBV5-1|TRBJ2-3|15
CASSLFRTFTDTQYF
TGCGCCAGCAGCTTATTTCGCACTTTCACAGATACGCAGTATTTT
>TRBD1|.|TRBV7-3|TRBJ2-5|15
CASSQPGQGLETQYF
TGTGCCAGCAGCCAACCGGGACAGGGGTTAGAGACCCAGTACTTC
>.|.|TRBV5-1|TRBJ2-3|15
CASSLEQGRTDTQYF
TGCGCCAGCAGCTTAGAACAGGGGAGGACAGATACGCAGTATTTT
>.|.|TRBV5-1|TRBJ2-5|13
CASSLGGRATQYF
TGCGCCAGCAGCTTGGGGGGCCGCGCGACCCAGTACTTC
>TRBD1|.|TRBV5-1|TRBJ1-2|16
CASSLDHGQGDYGYTF
TGCGCCAGCAGCTTGGATCACGGACAGGGGGACTATGGCTACACCTTC
>.|.|TRBV30|TRBJ1-4|13
CATTGTSNEKLFF
TGTGCCACTACCGGGACCTCGAATGAAAAACTGTTTTTT
>TRBD1|.|TRBV5-8|TRBJ1-2|15
CASSLWAGTAYGYTF
TGTGCCAGCAGCTTGTGGGCCGGGACAGCCTATGGCTACACCTTC
>.|.|TRBV2|TRBJ1-6|14
CASSEVYSRSPLHF
TGTGCCAGCAGTGAAGTCTACTCTAGGTCACCCCTCCACTTT
>.|.|TRBV6-2/TRBV6-3|TRBJ2-3|15
CASSYSRATGDTQYF
TGTGCCAGCAGTTACTCGAGAGCAACCGGGGATACGCAGTATTTT
>TRBD1|.|TRBV28|TRBJ1-5|15
CASSPRDSGLQPQHF
TGTGCCAGCAGTCCCCGGGACAGTGGTCTTCAGCCCCAGCATTTT
>TRBD1|.|TRBV28|TRBJ1-1|15
CASSLLGGRGTGRFF
TGTGCCAGCAGTTTATTGGGGGGCCGGGGGACAGGAAGGTTCTTT
>TRBD1|.|TRBV2|TRBJ1-6|15
CASSEDGTENSPLHF
TGTGCCAGCAGTGAAGATGGGACAGAGAATTCACCCCTCCACTTT
>.|few|TRBV4-1|TRBJ1-3|15
CASSQEWGPGNTIYF
TGCGCCAGCAGCCAAGAGTGGGGGCCAGGAAACACCATATATTTT
>.|.|TRBV10-2|TRBJ2-5|12
CASRGTQETQYF
TGCGCCAGCCGGGGTACGCAAGAGACCCAGTACTTC
>.|few|TRBV7-7|TRBJ2-5|15
CASSPGSDLGGTQYF
TGTGCCAGCAGCCCCGGAAGCGACCTAGGGGGGACCCAGTACTTC
>.|.|TRBV12-3/TRBV12-4|TRBJ2-5|13
CASRGGVEETQYF
TGTGCCAGCAGGGGCGGCGTCGAGGAGACCCAGTACTTC
>TRBD1|few|TRBV24-1|TRBJ1-2|13
CAVRDRGDYGYTF
TGTGCCGTCCGGGACAGGGGGGACTATGGCTACACCTTC
>.|.|TRBV5-1|TRBJ2-5|14
CASSLDRDGETQYF
TGCGCCAGCAGCTTGGACAGAGACGGGGAGACCCAGTACTTC
>TRBD2|.|TRBV10-2|TRBJ2-5|14
CASFRAGGPETQYF
TGCGCCAGCTTCCGAGCGGGGGGGCCAGAGACCCAGTACTTC
>.|.|TRBV5-6|TRBJ1-5|15
CASSLAGLSNQPQHF
TGTGCCAGCAGCTTGGCGGGCCTTAGCAATCAGCCCCAGCATTTT
>.|few|TRBV19|TRBJ1-1|12
CASDRRNTEAFF
TGTGCCAGCGACAGGAGGAACACTGAAGCTTTCTTT
>.|few|TRBV7-3|TRBJ1-5|14
CASSPTGLGQPQHF
TGTGCCAGCAGCCCGACGGGGTTAGGCCAGCCCCAGCATTTT
>.|.|TRBV21-1|TRBJ2-5|15
CASSYPWTDQETQYF
TGTGCCAGCAGCTACCCTTGGACGGATCAAGAGACCCAGTACTTC
>TRBD1|.|TRBV4-1|TRBJ1-4|15
CASSQTGWNNEKLFF
TGCGCCAGCAGTCAGACAGGGTGGAATAATGAAAAACTGTTTTTT
>.|.|TRBV2|TRBJ1-5|15
CASSGGTGENQPQHF
TGTGCCAGCAGTGGGGGGACGGGGGAGAATCAGCCCCAGCATTTT
>TRBD1|.|TRBV9|TRBJ2-2|17
CASSVGNTGVGTGELFF
TGTGCCAGCAGCGTAGGAAACACAGGGGTGGGCACCGGGGAGCTGTTTTTT
>TRBD2|.|TRBV4-2|TRBJ2-5|15
CASSQDGRVQETQYF
TGTGCCAGCAGCCAAGATGGGAGGGTCCAAGAGACCCAGTACTTC
>.|few|TRBV11-2|TRBJ2-2|14
CASSFQGYGGELFF
TGTGCCAGCAGCTTTCAGGGGTACGGCGGGGAGCTGTTTTTT
>.|.|TRBV6-5|TRBJ2-3|15
CASSSQTASTDTQYF
TGTGCCAGCAGTTCACAGACGGCTAGCACAGATACGCAGTATTTT
>.|.|TRBV9|TRBJ2-1|16
CASSVGRDEVRNEQFF
TGTGCCAGCAGCGTAGGGAGGGATGAGGTCAGGAATGAGCAGTTCTTC
>TRBD1|.|TRBV9|TRBJ2-1|14
CASSGDRSYNEQFF
TGTGCCAGCAGCGGGGACAGATCCTACAATGAGCAGTTCTTC
>.|.|TRBV2|TRBJ2-3|14
CASSSRDGTDTQYF
TGTGCCAGCAGTTCCCGGGACGGCACAGATACGCAGTATTTT
>TRBD1|.|TRBV6-5|TRBJ1-1|12
CASRETTGRAFF
TGTGCCAGCAGGGAGACGACAGGGCGAGCTTTCTTT
>.|few|TRBV5-1|TRBJ1-1|14
CASHGVGMNTEAFF
TGCGCCAGCCACGGGGTGGGTATGAACACTGAAGCTTTCTTT
>TRBD1|.|TRBV5-1|TRBJ1-6|15
CASSVEGQNNSPLHF
TGCGCCAGCAGCGTGGAGGGACAGAATAATTCACCCCTCCACTTT
>.|.|TRBV6-1|TRBJ1-2|17
CASSERWWGHQKEGYTF
TGTGCCAGCAGTGAAAGGTGGTGGGGACACCAAAAGGAGGGCTACACCTTC
>.|.|TRBV29-1|TRBJ1-1|15
CSVEDHLGAGTEAFF
TGCAGCGTTGAAGATCACCTGGGGGCGGGCACTGAAGCTTTCTTT
>.|.|TRBV3-1/TRBV3-2|TRBJ1-2|14
CASSQDRNYGGYTF
TGTGCCAGCAGCCAAGACAGGAACTATGGTGGCTACACCTTC
>TRBD1|.|TRBV15|TRBJ1-2|16
CATSSHDRALNYGYTF
TGTGCCACCAGCAGCCACGACAGGGCCCTTAACTATGGCTACACCTTC
>TRBD2|.|TRBV19|TRBJ2-1|18
CASSIDNLAGPSYNEQFF
TGTGCCAGTAGTATAGACAACTTAGCGGGGCCCTCCTACAATGAGCAGTTCTTC
>.|.|TRBV6-5|TRBJ2-3|14
CASSLDQNTDTQYF
TGTGCCAGCAGTCTCGATCAAAACACAGATACGCAGTATTTT
>.|.|TRBV6-6|TRBJ2-3|15
CASSYMSASTDTQYF
TGTGCCAGCAGTTATATGTCGGCTAGCACAGATACGCAGTATTTT
>.|few|TRBV5-4|TRBJ1-2|16
CASSFYPRTATYGYTF
TGTGCCAGCAGCTTCTACCCCAGGACAGCTACCTATGGCTACACCTTC
>.|once|TRBV18|TRBJ2-3|15
CASSPGGPSTDTQYF
TGTGCCAGCTCACCAGGGGGTCCTAGCACAGATACGCAGTATTTT